Listed here are 29 T cell receptor beta chains from one sample, sequenced in a study of T cells in Graves' hyperthyroidism and ophthalmopathy. Amplification yielded TCR beta CDR3 regions, with RNA transcripts as the source. An initial round of RT-PCR targeting the TCR CDR3 relied on the HTBI primer set. TCRdb passed the multiplex PCR reads through MiXCR, listing each CDR3 protein once. The data contain more than 300,000 distinct CDR3 sequences, around 18% of them singletons. The sample comprised blood. The receptor source for this set is a man between 18 and 35 years old with Graves' ophthalmopathy.

This clonotype occurred many times. The junction departs from germline at one end; a sequencing error may be responsible. This sequence joins TRBV7-3 and TRBJ2-1; 9 bases map to TRBD1. Germline V lookup: CDR1 SGHTA, CDR2 FQGTGA. The CDR3 consists of 15 residues. CDR3 in amino acids: CASSLTGGGYNEQFF. The CDR3 region has the DNA TGTGCCAGCAGCCTAACAGGGGGCGGATACAATGAGCAGTTCTTC. The full variable domain, rest sourced from reference TRBV7-3 and TRBJ2-1, is GAGVSQTPSNKVTEKGKYVELRCDPISGHTALYWYRQSLGQGPEFLIYFQGTGAADDSGLPNDRFFAVRPEGSVSTLKIQRTERGDSAVYLCASSLTGGGYNEQFFGPGTRLTVL.

In its sample, this clonotype was seen a few times. This chain links TRBV5-1 with TRBJ1-5; D might be TRBD1 (5 bases). Trimming cost V 0 bases and J 5 bases, with 12 bases left between them. The CDR3 totals 15 residues. From germline, CDR1 is SGHRS and CDR2 YFSETQ. CDR3 coding DNA: TGCGCCAGCAGCTTGGAAGGGGATAAGGATCAGCCCCAGCATTTT. The encoded protein is CASSLEGDKDQPQHF.

This clonotype was recorded at least ten times. V gene TRBV2 combines with J gene TRBJ1-1, with D possibly matching TRBD1 (5 bases). Germline V lookup: CDR1 SNHLY, CDR2 FYNNEI. The CDR3 spans 14 residues. The germline V and J ends were trimmed by 7 bases and 6 bases, with 18 bases remaining between them. Here the CDR3 DNA reads TGTGCCAGCATTCGGGACGGATCGTACGCTGAAGCTTTCTTT. Translating gives CASIRDGSYAEAFF.

This clonotype was detected ten times or more. The chain uses TRBV28 and TRBJ2-7; no clear D gene. The CDR3 totals 13 residues. V was clipped by 2 bases and J by 6 bases, with 11 bases between them. Per the germline V gene, CDR1 is MDHEN and CDR2 is SYDVKM. The CDR3 DNA sequence: TGTGCCAGCAGTTTAGGGGATGTTTTCGAGCAGTACTTC. Its protein is CASSLGDVFEQYF.

This clonotype has ten or more counts. The chain combines TRBV7-8 with TRBJ2-7, with D hard to call. The V gene lost 4 bases and the J gene lost 0 bases, with 10 bases spanning the gap. The CDR3 length is 14 residues. From germline, CDR1 is SGHVS and CDR2 FQNEAQ. The CDR3 DNA reads TGTGCCAGCAGCTCCCAGAGGAGCTCCTACGAGCAGTACTTC. Translating gives CASSSQRSSYEQYF.

This clonotype was picked up a small number of times. The chain has TRBV6-6 and TRBJ2-1, with 9 bases fitting TRBD2. The germline gives CDR1 MNHNY, CDR2 SVGAGI (reference sequence). Losses at the gene ends were 0 bases for V and 9 bases for J; bases not matched to a gene: 9. This CDR3 is built from 16 residues. The CDR3 nucleotides read TGTGCCAGCAGTTACTCGTGGCGGGGGGGCCTTCTTGAGCAGTTCTTC. Amino acids: CASSYSWRGGLLEQFF.

The chain carries TRBV28 and TRBJ2-1; 8 nucleotides match TRBD1. This CDR3 has 13 residues. Trimming took 5 bases from V and 6 from J; bases not matched to a gene: 3. The V gene's germline CDR1 is MDHEN and CDR2 SYDVKM. CDR3 sequence (DNA): TGTGCCAGCAGTCCGGGACAGGTCAATGAGCAGTTCTTC. This encodes CASSPGQVNEQFF.

This clonotype was picked up a small number of times. The rearrangement links TRBV27 to TRBJ1-6; no clear D. The V gene's germline CDR1 is MNHEY and CDR2 SMNVEV (reference sequence). The CDR3 runs 13 residues. V dropped 2 bases and J dropped 13 bases, with 12 bases sitting between them. For the CDR3, the DNA is TGTGCCAGCAGTTTAGTTCAGCGGAACCCCCTCCACTTT. Amino acid sequence: CASSLVQRNPLHF.

This clonotype was detected many times. The CDR3 nucleotides read TGTGCCAGCAGACAAGGACGGGCTCGAGCCAACGTCCTGACTTTC. Translation gives CASRQGRARANVLTF. This rearrangement joins TRBV7-8 to TRBJ2-6; D ambiguous. The V end was cut by 6 bases, the J end by 7 bases, with 16 bases between. The CDR3 spans 15 residues. The germline V gene encodes CDR1 SGHVS and CDR2 FQNEAQ.

Many counts were recorded for this clonotype. V is TRBV5-8 and J is TRBJ2-5, with a weak D call TRBD1 (5 bases). Looked up from germline, CDR1 is SGHTS and CDR2 is YDEGEE. With 0 bases removed from V and 7 bases from J, the gap between germline ends came to 13 bases. This CDR3 contains 14 residues. The CDR3, as DNA: TGTGCCAGCAGCTTGGATGGCAGAACAGGGACCCAGTACTTC. Amino acid sequence: CASSLDGRTGTQYF.

This clonotype was observed at least ten times. The chain is built from TRBV11-2 and TRBJ1-2, with unresolved D. The V and J ends lost 6 bases and 8 bases respectively, with 10 bases between them. The CDR3 runs 11 residues. Per germline, CDR1 SGHAT and CDR2 FQNNGV. The CDR3 nucleotides are TGTGCCAGCAGTAAACTCGAAGGCTACACCTTC. Amino acid sequence: CASSKLEGYTF.

This clonotype showed up many times. This chain links TRBV6-5 with TRBJ1-1, with D maybe TRBD1 (6 bases). This CDR3 comprises 13 residues. Between the trimmed V and J ends, which lost 0 bases and 8 bases, there was a span of 10 bases. In germline, CDR1 is MNHEY, CDR2 SVGAGI. CDR3 coding DNA: TGTGCCAGCAGTTACTCGAATGGGGGCGAAGCTTTCTTT. Amino acids: CASSYSNGGEAFF.

Comments on this clonotype: This may come from a read error, since a much larger clone is one base off. The J gene is TRBJ1-1, the V gene TRBV5-5, with D possibly TRBD1 on 6 matching bases. CDR3 length equals 14 residues. Germline V gives CDR1 SGHKS, CDR2 YYEKEE (reference sequence). CDR3 nucleotides: TGTGCCAGCGGCTTGGGACACCAGAACACTGAAGCTTTCTTT. Amino acids: CASGLGHQNTEAFF.

This chain uses TRBV18 with TRBJ1-2, with a possible D match to TRBD1 (5 bases). V lost 3 bases and J 1 base, leaving 15 bases between the germline ends. Germline values: CDR1 KGHSH, CDR2 LQKENI. The CDR3 covers 16 residues. DNA for the CDR3: TGTGCCAGCTCACCTGCAGGGACGGGAGGTAACTATGGCTACACCTTC. Translating gives CASSPAGTGGNYGYTF.

In this sample, this clonotype turned up a few times. J is TRBJ1-2 and V is TRBV15; tentatively, D is TRBD1 (5 bases). Deletions cut 3 bases from V and 10 bases from J, with 15 bases between. Germline CDR1 LNHNV, CDR2 YYDKDF (reference sequence). The CDR3 has 13 amino acids. Here the CDR3 reads CATSSSPRDSYTF. The CDR3 DNA sequence: TGTGCCACCAGCAGTTCCCCCCGGGACTCCTACACCTTC.

This clonotype was seen at least ten times. V usage is TRBV27 and J usage is TRBJ1-1, with D maybe TRBD1 (5 bases). Germline CDR1 MNHEY, CDR2 SMNVEV (reference sequence). V was pared by 3 bases and J by 1 base, with 12 bases between. This CDR3 comprises 15 residues. The chain's CDR3 is CASSLRTIGNTEAFF. For the CDR3, the DNA is TGTGCCAGCAGTTTGAGGACAATAGGGAACACTGAAGCTTTCTTT.

This clonotype was found many times. The genes are TRBV3-1 and TRBJ1-2; possible D gene TRBD1, 5 bases. Germline assignment: CDR1 LGHDT and CDR2 YNNKEL (reference sequence). The CDR3 spans 15 residues. The germline V and J ends were trimmed by 5 bases and 2 bases, with 15 bases remaining between them. Here the CDR3 reads CASSARTGTNYGYTF. In nucleotides, the CDR3 is TGTGCCAGCAGCGCAAGAACGGGGACCAACTATGGCTACACCTTC.

This clonotype showed up many times. The rearrangement links TRBV3-1 to TRBJ2-5; no clear D gene. CDR1 and CDR2 from the germline V gene are LGHDT and YNNKEL (reference sequence). There are 14 residues in the CDR3. V lost 7 bases and J lost 5, with 17 bases in between. As DNA, the CDR3 is TGTGCCAGCACCATATCCGAGACCCTGGAGACCCAGTACTTC. This translates into CASTISETLETQYF.

The CDR3 here is CASSYSGGGETQYF. CDR3 DNA: TGTGCCAGCAGCTATAGCGGGGGGGGGGAGACCCAGTACTTC. This chain uses TRBV7-3 with TRBJ2-5; TRBD2 matches 11 bases. The V and J ends lost 4 bases and 5 bases, in that order; junction bases with no gene match: 3. The length of the CDR3 is 14 residues. Germline V gene data show CDR1 as SGHTA and CDR2 as FQGTGA.

This clonotype was recorded at least ten times. V gene TRBV7-6 combines with J gene TRBJ2-2; maybe TRBD2 (6 bases). Germline loops: CDR1 SGHVS, CDR2 FNYEAQ. V was pared by 5 bases and J by 4 bases, with 20 bases between. CDR3 size: 17 residues. As DNA, the CDR3 is TGTGCCAGCAGCCCAGCCGGGACCTGGAGGGTCACCGGGGAGCTGTTTTTT. Protein: CASSPAGTWRVTGELFF.

The sample holds many counts of this clonotype. This chain links TRBV7-9 with TRBJ2-2; the D gene could be TRBD1 or TRBD2 (5 bases each). V dropped 2 bases and J dropped 1 base, with 14 bases sitting between them. CDR1 is SEHNR, CDR2 FQNEAQ, per germline (reference sequence). The CDR3 covers 17 residues. The CDR3 bases are TGTGCCAGCAGCTTATCCCGGGACGGTGGGAACACCGGGGAGCTGTTTTTT. It yields the protein CASSLSRDGGNTGELFF.

This clonotype was seen a few times. The V gene is TRBV6-1, the J gene TRBJ1-1; tentatively, D is TRBD1 (5 bases). The CDR3 covers 13 residues. CDR1 is MNHNS and CDR2 is SASEGT in the germline V gene. Trimming cost V 7 bases and J 10 bases, with 19 bases left between them. CDR3 loop: CASNLQADGVAFF. The CDR3 coding sequence is TGTGCCAGCAATCTACAGGCAGATGGGGTAGCTTTCTTT.

V usage is TRBV19 and J usage is TRBJ1-6; D is unclear. V was shortened by 1 base and J by 9 bases, with 7 bases between the two germline ends. Germline CDR1 is LNHDA and CDR2 is SQIVND (reference sequence). The CDR3 contains 13 residues. CDR3 residues: CASSIVGSSPLHF. The DNA for the CDR3 is TGTGCCAGTAGTATAGTGGGATCTTCACCCCTCCACTTT.

This clonotype was seen more than once but under ten times. This chain joins TRBV4-2 and TRBJ1-2; D gene unclear. Germline V gives CDR1 LGHNA, CDR2 YNFKEQ. The germline V and J ends were trimmed by 2 bases and 4 bases, with 14 bases remaining between them. This CDR3 spans 15 amino acids. CDR3 DNA sequence: TGTGCCAGCAGCCAACTTGGGTCGGAACTCTATGGCTACACCTTC. Amino acids: CASSQLGSELYGYTF.

A few counts support this clonotype. CDR3 region: CASSYSGRGGDTQYF. The CDR3 coding sequence is TGTGCCAGCAGTTACTCGGGGAGGGGTGGCGATACGCAGTATTTT. This chain links TRBV6-2 or TRBV6-3 with TRBJ2-3, with 7 bases lining up with TRBD2. V lost 0 bases, J lost 6 bases, and 6 bases stayed unmatched. From germline, CDR1 is MNHEY and CDR2 SVGEGT. The CDR3 is 15 amino acids.

This clonotype was picked up a small number of times. This rearrangement joins TRBV6-1 to TRBJ2-3; a possible D gene is TRBD2 (6 bases). Trimming took off 7 bases at V and 6 bases at J, with 20 bases between the two ends. The CDR3 sequence is 15 residues long. The germline CDR1 and CDR2 sequences are MNHNS and SASEGT. CDR3 loop: CASIKTVGGSDTQYF. The CDR3 DNA sequence: TGTGCCAGCATAAAAACCGTCGGAGGGTCCGATACGCAGTATTTT.

This clonotype was seen more than once but under ten times. V is TRBV19 and J is TRBJ1-4; 8 bases fit TRBD1. CDR3 length equals 16 residues. Trimming removed 3 bases from V and 7 bases from J; junction bases left unmatched: 10. Germline V gene sequence: CDR1 LNHDA, CDR2 SQIVND (reference sequence). The CDR3: CASSMSGPGQGEKLFF. The CDR3, as DNA: TGTGCCAGTAGTATGAGTGGCCCCGGACAGGGTGAAAAACTGTTTTTT.

The chain links TRBV20-1 to TRBJ1-4; D is unresolved. The CDR3 covers 15 residues. Germline V gene sequence: CDR1 DFQATT, CDR2 SNEGSKA (reference sequence). Trimming took 0 bases from V and 8 from J, leaving 16 bases between them. For the CDR3, the DNA is TGCAGTGCTAGAGATCTTAAGGACGTGGGGGAAAAACTGTTTTTT. Translated: CSARDLKDVGEKLFF.

The chain has TRBV20-1 and TRBJ1-5; perhaps TRBD1 as D (5 bases). V dropped 6 bases and J dropped 4 bases, with 28 bases sitting between them. CDR3 length equals 18 residues. The germline V gene has CDR1 DFQATT and CDR2 SNEGSKA (reference sequence). The CDR3 loop reads CSATEAGRGSFGNQPQHF. The CDR3 DNA reads as TGCAGTGCCACAGAGGCGGGTAGGGGCTCATTTGGTAATCAGCCCCAGCATTTT.